These T cell receptor beta chains were read from a single sample in a study of tumor-infiltrating lymphocytes in primary liver carcinoma. In TCRdb, the multiplex PCR reads were re-called with MiXCR into one record per CDR3 protein. The sample has 310,000 or so distinct CDR3 sequences, less than 75% seen once. Sequencing was carried out using peripheral blood. The receptors originated from a man in his forties with primary liver carcinoma and hepatitis B virus infection. CDR3s include the opening cysteine and the closing phenylalanine or tryptophan. D genes are given only for firm matches. Size is stated for part of the rows, as once, few or many counts, or as a class when the clone is expanded.

CASSLIKPGPLGYEQYF	TGTGCCAGCAGCTTAATCAAACCGGGACCCCTGGGGTACGAGCAGTATTTC	-	TRBV11-2	-	TRBJ2-7
CAWSAAEGDNSPLHF	TGTGCCTGGAGTGCAGCGGAGGGTGATAATTCACCCCTCCACTTT	-	TRBV30	-	TRBJ1-6
CASRLGASHSNQPQHF	TGTGCCAGCCGCTTAGGTGCTTCCCATAGTAATCAGCCCCAGCATTTC	-	TRBV11-2	-	TRBJ1-5
CASSSRVRNTGELFF	TGTGCCAGCAGTTCAAGGGTCAGAAACACCGGGGAGCTGTTTTTT	-	TRBV7-9	-	TRBJ2-2
CAWSPGKETQYF	TGTGCCTGGAGTCCGGGAAAAGAGACCCAGTACTTC	few	TRBV30	-	TRBJ2-5
CASSVGTIRIEQFF	TGTGCCAGCAGTGTCGGGACGATCCGTATTGAGCAGTTCTTC	-	TRBV28	-	TRBJ2-1
CASSLGYRGHEKLIF	TGTGCCAGCAGCTTAGGGTATAGGGGGCATGAAAAACTGATTTTT	-	TRBV11-2	TRBD1	TRBJ1-4
CASSSRTVGYEQRF	TGTGCCAGCAGCTCTCGGACAGTGGGCTACGAGCAGCGCTTC	-	TRBV11-2	-	TRBJ2-7
CARSVGLGGLDEQFF	TGTGCCAGAAGCGTGGGACTGGGGGGGCTGGATGAGCAGTTCTTC	-	TRBV5-3	-	TRBJ2-1
CANSLSGSLNGQFF	TGTGCCAACAGCCTTAGCGGGTCGCTCAATGGGCAGTTCTTC	-	TRBV11-2	TRBD2	TRBJ2-1
CAISEGGEAQYF	TGTGCCATCAGTGAGGGGGGAGAGGCCCAATACTTC	-	TRBV10-3	-	TRBJ2-5
CASSLEGAARGANGYTF	TGTGCCAGTAGCTTAGAGGGTGCGGCAAGGGGAGCGAATGGCTACACCTTC	-	TRBV11-2	-	TRBJ1-2
CASSYSGGPNQPQHF	TGTGCCAGCAGTTACTCGGGGGGACCCAATCAGCCCCAGCATTTT	many	TRBV6-6	-	TRBJ1-5
CSASWAGVTYELYF	TGCAGTGCTAGTTGGGCGGGAGTAACCTACGAGCTGTACTTC	-	TRBV20-1	TRBD2	TRBJ2-7
CSVVRQGVDTQYF	TGCAGCGTTGTGCGGCAGGGAGTCGATACGCAGTATTTT	many	TRBV29-1	-	TRBJ2-3
CASSEQYRNQPQHF	TGTGCCAGCAGTGAACAGTATCGCAATCAGCCCCAGCATTTT	many	TRBV6-1	-	TRBJ1-5
CVGSRTYEQYF	TGTGTCGGCTCTAGGACCTACGAGCAGTACTTC	-	TRBV11-2	-	TRBJ2-7
CASSYRGAELFF	TGTGCCAGCAGCTACAGGGGAGCGGAGCTGTTTTTT	few	TRBV2	TRBD1	TRBJ2-2
CASMGRGYNEQFF	TGTGCCAGCATGGGGCGGGGATACAATGAGCAGTTCTTC	many	TRBV14	-	TRBJ2-1
CASNPGLSTGELFF	TGCGCCAGCAATCCGGGACTTTCCACCGGGGAGCTGTTTTTT	-	TRBV4-3	-	TRBJ2-2
CASSSGGTSGPYSQYNEQFF	TGCGCCAGCAGTTCGGGCGGGACTAGCGGACCTTACTCGCAGTACAATGAGCAGTTCTTC	-	TRBV4-1	TRBD2	TRBJ2-1
CATSDFPVAENYGYTF	TGTGCCACCAGTGATTTCCCGGTTGCTGAGAACTATGGCTACACCTTC	-	TRBV24-1	-	TRBJ1-2
CASSSRDNRGFRAFF	TGTGCCAGCAGCTCCCGGGACAATCGAGGATTTAGGGCTTTCTTT	many	TRBV6-5	-	TRBJ1-1
CASSLEGLAGVEQYF	TGTGCCAGCAGCTTGGAGGGACTAGCGGGAGTCGAGCAGTACTTC	many	TRBV5-4	TRBD2	TRBJ2-7
CASSQTETEAFF	TGTGCCAGCAGTCAGACTGAGACTGAAGCTTTCTTT	many	TRBV12-3/TRBV12-4	-	TRBJ1-1
CASRRSGRFPREKKLSF	TGTGCCAGCAGGAGATCCGGACGGTTTCCCCGGGAGAAAAAACTGTCTTTT	-	TRBV6-2/TRBV6-3	-	TRBJ1-4
CASSLTGTSGRAIDTQYF	TGTGCCAGCAGCCTGACTGGGACTAGCGGGAGGGCTATAGATACGCAGTATTTT	many	TRBV12-3/TRBV12-4	TRBD2	TRBJ2-3
CASSESEIKQFF	TGTGCAAGCAGTGAAAGCGAGATAAAGCAGTTCTTC	-	TRBV6-1	-	TRBJ2-1
CASNPTSGRTDTQYF	TGTGCCAGCAACCCAACTAGCGGGAGGACAGATACGCAGTATTTT	few	TRBV6-1	TRBD2	TRBJ2-3
CASSYGSPGGNEKLFF	TGTGCCAGCAGTTATGGGTCCCCAGGCGGTAATGAAAAACTGTTTTTT	many	TRBV6-5	-	TRBJ1-4
CAWNRGLSSYEQYF	TGTGCCTGGAACAGGGGGCTAAGCTCCTACGAGCAGTACTTC	few	TRBV30	TRBD1	TRBJ2-7
CASNLVWDEGQYF	TGTGCCAGCAACTTAGTCTGGGACGAGGGGCAGTACTTC	-	TRBV11-2	-	TRBJ2-7
CSVPRGLGVRNEQFF	TGCAGCGTTCCTCGGGGACTAGGAGTTAGGAATGAGCAGTTCTTC	many	TRBV29-1	TRBD2	TRBJ2-1
CASSLIPTEEKLFF	TGCGCCAGCAGCTTGATCCCCACCGAGGAAAAACTGTTTTTT	-	TRBV5-1	-	TRBJ1-4
CAISEYERDEAFF	TGTGCCATCAGTGAGTACGAACGGGATGAAGCTTTCTTT	few	TRBV10-3	-	TRBJ1-1
CATSTGGSNQPQHF	TGTGCCACATCGACAGGGGGTAGCAATCAGCCCCAGCATTTT	-	TRBV19	TRBD1	TRBJ1-5
CAGSPRGDRGYEQYF	TGTGCCGGCTCACCACGAGGGGACAGGGGCTACGAGCAGTACTTC	-	TRBV18	TRBD1	TRBJ2-7
CASSEDGDYGHTF	TGCGCCAGCAGCGAAGACGGGGACTATGGCCACACCTTC	-	TRBV4-1	-	TRBJ1-2
CSVRRGTSTDAQYF	TGCAGCGTTCGGAGGGGTACTAGCACAGATGCGCAGTATTTT	-	TRBV29-1	-	TRBJ2-3
CASSTRGLNTGELFF	TGTGCCAGCAGCACCCGGGGGCTCAACACCGGGGAGCTGTTTTTT	many	TRBV11-1	-	TRBJ2-2
CASSWERSGSREQYF	TGTGCCAGCAGTTGGGAGAGGAGCGGGAGCAGGGAGCAGTACTTC	-	TRBV6-5	TRBD2	TRBJ2-7
CASSYLGQLSEAFF	TGTGCCAGCAGCTACCTGGGACAGCTTAGTGAAGCTTTCTTT	many	TRBV6-6	TRBD1	TRBJ1-1
CASRPPGTGLNLGNQPQHF	TGTGCCAGCAGACCACCTGGGACAGGTTTGAACTTAGGCAATCAGCCCCAGCATTTT	-	TRBV28	TRBD1	TRBJ1-5
CPSSLLGAEGFEQYF	TGTCCAAGCAGCTTATTGGGGGCAGAGGGTTTCGAGCAGTACTTC	-	TRBV11-2	-	TRBJ2-7
CATSDSYSYGYTF	TGTGCTACTTCCGACAGCTACTCCTATGGCTACACCTTC	-	TRBV5-4	-	TRBJ1-2
CASSLGGGPYYGQYF	TGTGCCAGCAGCCTAGGTGGGGGACCCTACTACGGGCAGTACTTC	-	TRBV11-2	-	TRBJ2-7
CAISERGGGRSSYNEQFF	TGTGCCATCAGTGAAAGAGGGGGGGGCCGGAGCTCCTACAATGAGCAGTTCTTC	few	TRBV10-3	-	TRBJ2-1
CASSLGTRGRNEQFF	TGTGCTAGCAGCTTAGGGACAAGGGGTAGGAATGAGCAGTTCTTC	-	TRBV11-1	-	TRBJ2-1
CASSLPEHNYGYTF	TGTGCCAGCAGCTTACCGGAACACAACTATGGCTACACCTTC	-	TRBV11-2	-	TRBJ1-2
CAWRKGEYEQYF	TGTGCCTGGAGGAAAGGGGAGTACGAGCAGTACTTC	-	TRBV30	-	TRBJ2-7
CASSRQQASGELFF	TGTGCCAGCAGCCGTCAACAGGCGAGCGGGGAACTGTTTTTT	-	TRBV4-3	TRBD2	TRBJ2-2
CASSPGADTQYF	TGTGCCAGCAGCCCAGGGGCAGATACGCAGTATTTT	-	TRBV28	-	TRBJ2-3
CTSSPTGTDTQYF	TGTACCAGTAGCCCTACCGGAACGGATACGCAGTATTTT	-	TRBV11-3	-	TRBJ2-3
CASSLQGPGLNTEAFF	TGTGCCAGCAGCTTACAGGGGCCCGGGTTGAACACTGAAGCTTTCTTT	many	TRBV11-2	-	TRBJ1-1
CASSFRNSRREGIQYF	TGTGCCAGCAGCTTTAGGAATAGTCGCCGTGAAGGGATTCAGTACTTC	-	TRBV5-6	-	TRBJ2-4
CASSFPRGFQPQHF	TGTGCCAGCAGTTTCCCAAGGGGCTTCCAGCCCCAGCATTTT	once	TRBV28	-	TRBJ1-5
CASSLSVSSGANVLTF	TGTGCCAGCAGTTTATCCGTGAGCTCTGGGGCCAACGTCCTGACTTTC	-	TRBV6-2/TRBV6-3	-	TRBJ2-6
CARSSTLSSADTQYF	TGTGCCAGAAGCTCAACTCTTTCTAGCGCAGATACGCAGTATTTT	-	TRBV5-6	-	TRBJ2-3
CASSQISTGRYEKLFF	TGCGCCAGCAGCCAAATTAGTACAGGGCGTTATGAAAAACTGTTTTTT	-	TRBV4-1	-	TRBJ1-4